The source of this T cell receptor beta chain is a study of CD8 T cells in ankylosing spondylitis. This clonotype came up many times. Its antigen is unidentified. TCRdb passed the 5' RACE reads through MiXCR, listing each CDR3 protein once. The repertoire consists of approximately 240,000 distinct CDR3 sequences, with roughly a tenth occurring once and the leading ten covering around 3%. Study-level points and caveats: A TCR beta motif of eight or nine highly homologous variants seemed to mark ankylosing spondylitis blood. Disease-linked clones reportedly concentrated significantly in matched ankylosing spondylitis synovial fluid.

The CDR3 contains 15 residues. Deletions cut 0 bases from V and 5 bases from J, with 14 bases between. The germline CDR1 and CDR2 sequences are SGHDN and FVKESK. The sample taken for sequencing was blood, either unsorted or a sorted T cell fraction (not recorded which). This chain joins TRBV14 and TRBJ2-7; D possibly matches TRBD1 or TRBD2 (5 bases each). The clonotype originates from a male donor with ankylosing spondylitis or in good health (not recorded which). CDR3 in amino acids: CASSQDGTVGNEQYF. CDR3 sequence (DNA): TGTGCCAGCAGCCAAGATGGGACGGTCGGGAACGAGCAGTACTTC.